A single sample gave rise to the 5 T cell receptor beta chains below, sequenced in a study of OX40 agonist ivuxolimab in advanced cancers. Here immunoSEQ multiplex PCR was the method, and the copy in TCRdb shows in-frame clones only, minus some. The data show some 70,000 clones, roughly 90% seen once. Sequencing was performed on CD4+ or CD8+ T cells sorted from blood, taken in a trial of the OX40 agonist ivuxolimab. The origin of the receptors is an adult with an advanced solid tumor such as melanoma, head and neck, liver or kidney cancer.

The CDR3 DNA sequence: TGTGCCAGCAGTCCCACAGGTGCAGATACGCAGTATTTT. Its protein product is CASSPTGADTQYF. The chain uses TRBV27 and TRBJ2-3, with D maybe TRBD1 (5 bases). The length of the CDR3 is 13 residues. Trimming took off 5 bases at V and 4 bases at J, with 10 bases between the two ends. Germline loops: CDR1 MNHEY, CDR2 SMNVEV (reference sequence).

This clone has more than one count but fewer than ten. The J gene is TRBJ1-2, the V gene TRBV2; D remains ambiguous. Germline V gene lookup returns CDR1 SNHLY and CDR2 FYNNEI. V lost 2 bases, J lost 7 bases, and 14 bases lay in between. The CDR3 consists of 14 residues. CDR3 loop: CASSENLGNSGYTF. For the CDR3, the DNA is TGTGCCAGCAGTGAAAACCTGGGTAATTCTGGCTACACCTTC. Full variable domain (remainder filled in from reference TRBV2 and TRBJ1-2): EPEVTQTPSHQVTQMGQEVILRCVPISNHLYFYWYRQILGQKVEFLVSFYNNEISEKSEIFDDQFSVERPDGSNFTLKIRSTKLEDSAMYFCASSENLGNSGYTFGSGTRLTVV.

The rearrangement joins TRBV30 to TRBJ1-1; D unresolved. Germline CDR1 reads GTSNPN; CDR2 reads SVGIG (reference sequence). V was pared by 0 bases and J by 4 bases, with 3 bases between. This CDR3 is built from 11 residues. In DNA, the CDR3 is TGTGCCTGGAGTGTTTTCACTGAAGCTTTCTTT. Encoded protein: CAWSVFTEAFF.

This clone was seen once. V and J are TRBV7-2 and TRBJ2-2; 8 bases match TRBD1. The CDR3 spans 14 residues. V dropped 10 bases and J dropped 4; count of bases not matched to a gene: 8. Germline CDR1 is SGHTA and CDR2 is FQGNSA. The CDR3 DNA reads as TGTGCCACGAAGAGGCAGGGGGCCACCGGGGAGCTGTTTTTT. Translation gives CATKRQGATGELFF.

This clone was picked up a small number of times. V and J are TRBV6-6 and TRBJ1-5; the D is unclear. CDR1 is MNHNY, CDR2 SVGAGI, per germline (reference sequence). The CDR3 totals 15 residues. Trimming stripped 4 bases from V and 1 base from J, with 11 bases between. The CDR3 DNA is TGTGCCAGCAGTTTGGTAGGGCCCAGCAATCAGCCCCAGCATTTT. Protein product: CASSLVGPSNQPQHF.